The T cell receptor beta chain under discussion was sequenced for a study of T cell responses to AZD1222 COVID-19 vaccine. About the research overall: Both about-4-week and about-12-week second-dose recipients were combined. General study points: Just a handful of people given AZD1222 tested seropositive at baseline. White British ancestry dominated among donors, who included more females, and clonal diversity was possibly underestimated. The breadth and depth of Spike-specific TCRs increased once two AZD1222 doses had been given.

The V and J ends lost 6 bases and 5 bases, in that order; junction bases with no gene match: 2. Germline CDR1 and CDR2: MDHEN and SYDVKM. The CDR3 totals 12 residues. TCRdb's copy holds only in-frame clones and misses some; the assay was immunoSEQ multiplex PCR. The sample carries 150,000 to 200,000 clones, approximately 94% recorded once. With regard to this clone: The antigen is not known.

The receptor was derived from an adult in good health. The sequences come from peripheral blood, collected on day 0 of AZD1222 vaccination. This chain links TRBV28 with TRBJ1-2; TRBD1 aligns across 8 bases. The CDR3 DNA follows: TGTGCCAGCAGCAGGGGGCCGTATGGCTACACCTTC. This encodes CASSRGPYGYTF.